Detailed here is one TCR beta chain. This receptor's antigen is unknown. It has no much larger one-base neighbor in the sample; base qualities were not kept. The junction carries 11 bases between V and J, which are trimmed by 5 bases and 3 bases respectively. The CDR3 numbers 14 residues from cysteine through phenylalanine. Kept here is only the CDR3 DNA, which spans 42 bases and is read in frame from base 1. The germline V gene (reference sequence) supplies CDR1 SEHNR and CDR2 FQNEAQ. This specimen comes from a study of blood T cell repertoires in COVID-19 (dated by TCRdb to 2018 to 2020). In the study overall: Samples from collaborators originated in the United States, Italy and Spain and spanned both the acute and convalescent phases of COVID-19. Samples were obtained from the ongoing ImmuneRACE study (first 160 participants) and from about 1,300 subjects provided by 6 global collaborators. The prospective study material was composed of cDNA or gDNA derived from T cells, B-cell-depleted T cells, or PBMCs. Sample metadata almost always included a de-identified subject ID, COVID-19 status, age in years and sex. The repertoires were made available in a free public database intended to serve as a resource for research on the immune response to SARS-CoV-2. Subjects who had been exposed to COVID-19, were actively infected with it, or had recovered from it provided the deeply sampled blood TCRbeta repertoires that made up the dataset. Where available, HLA class I and class II types were obtained from metadata supplied by the sample provider rather than from assay-based typing. Results the study describes overall, beyond this receptor: The amount of clinical and demographic metadata varied by source and participant and was provided uncurated.

TCRbeta CDR3 regions were amplified from genomic DNA by means of the immunoSEQ Assay, a bias-controlled multiplex PCR. From the authors' description of their analysis: Within the assay, amplification of reference gene primers was used to estimate how many nucleated cells each sample contained. Sequence reads were collapsed and filtered to measure the absolute abundance of every unique TCRbeta CDR3 rearrangement. For each sample, productive Simpson clonality was calculated by taking the square root of Simpson's diversity index across productive rearrangements. TCRdb's version of the immuneACCESS table is confined to in-frame rearrangements and falls short of the full clone set. An unresolved V gene accounts for under half of the shortfall where checked; the remainder is of unknown origin. V and J calls and clone size are as listed in that table; D and trimming were resolved from the DNA. The sample contains approximately 220,000 clones, approximately 86% of them found a single time. The ten biggest clones cover more than 4% of the sample.

Participants in the prospective study were enrolled through a virtual design, were aged roughly 18 to 100 years, and lived in about 25 United States geographic areas. In the prospective study, participants were assigned to cohorts based on the clinical history participants reported in a screening survey and a study questionnaire. Exposed participants were defined as having been in contact with someone with a PCR-confirmed or clinician-diagnosed COVID-19 case within 2 weeks of study entry. Each participant in the prospective study had whole blood, serum and a nasopharyngeal or oropharyngeal swab collected by mobile phlebotomists. Prospective study participants could optionally give additional blood draws and questionnaires over an approximately two-month period. Prospective study blood samples were shipped either frozen or at room temperature before DNA extraction.

Sequencing was carried out using PBMCs or T cells enriched from blood (not recorded which). The chain is assembled from TRBV7-9 and TRBJ1-5, and TRBD1 may be the D gene, going by 5 matching bases. This TCR was recovered from a woman aged 25 to 45 who had been exposed to COVID-19. The DNA sequence is given as TGTGCCAGCAGCGCGGGACCGAACAATCAGCCCCAGCATTTT. Its protein product is CASSAGPNNQPQHF.